One and the same sample provided the 14 T cell receptor beta chains below, sequenced in a study of blood T cell repertoires in COVID-19. Using immunoSEQ multiplex PCR, the repertoire was profiled, and TCRdb retains in-frame clones only, with some absent. The repertoire holds 150,000 to 200,000 clones, with 82% as singletons. Sequenced sample: peripheral blood. The receptor set was obtained from a woman in her forties with COVID-19, enrolled during active disease.

This clone has just one count. The V call is TRBV9, the J call TRBJ1-1, with D possibly TRBD1 on 6 matching bases. The CDR3 length is 16 residues. Germline CDR1 and CDR2: SGDLS and YYNGEE. V was trimmed by 0 bases and J by 1 base, leaving 13 bases between them. Here the CDR3 DNA reads TGTGCCAGCAGCGTAGAAGTGACAGGACCGAACACTGAAGCTTTCTTT. Its protein is CASSVEVTGPNTEAFF.

This chain uses TRBV6-5 with TRBJ1-1; tentative D call: TRBD1 (6 bases). This CDR3 comprises 15 residues. In germline, CDR1 is MNHEY, CDR2 SVGAGI. V was clipped by 6 bases and J by 0 bases, with 14 bases between them. CDR3 region: CASRVDRLMNTEAFF. The CDR3 nucleotides are TGTGCCAGCAGGGTGGACAGACTCATGAACACTGAAGCTTTCTTT.

V usage is TRBV29-1 and J usage is TRBJ2-1; TRBD2 matches at 9 bases. CDR1 SQVTM and CDR2 ANQGSEA come from the germline V gene. The CDR3 sequence is 16 residues long. The junction had 14 bases not matched to a gene; V was cut back by 8 bases and J by 3 bases. CDR3 loop: CSPSNGTSTFYNEQFF. The CDR3 nucleotides are TGCAGCCCATCCAACGGGACTAGCACCTTCTACAATGAGCAGTTCTTC.

The V and J genes are TRBV6-2 or TRBV6-3 and TRBJ1-1; D may be TRBD1 (5 bases). The CDR3 loop spans 14 amino acids. Trimming left V 4 bases short and J 1 base short, with 10 bases between. The germline CDR1 and CDR2 sequences are MNHEY and SVGEGT. The CDR3 sequence: CASSSGDGNTEAFF. CDR3 nucleotides: TGTGCCAGCAGTTCGGGGGACGGGAACACTGAAGCTTTCTTT.

The chain couples TRBV28 to TRBJ2-3; D unclear. Germline CDR1 MDHEN, CDR2 SYDVKM. V was cut by 7 bases and J by 2 bases, with 22 bases left in between. The CDR3 totals 17 residues. The DNA for the CDR3 is TGTGCCAGCATCCCCGAATATGACTCCCCCCACACAGATACGCAGTATTTT. Translated, it gives CASIPEYDSPHTDTQYF.

The chain recombines TRBV10-3 with TRBJ2-3; TRBD2 agrees at 11 bases. The CDR3 extends over 16 amino acids. In germline, CDR1 is ENHRY, CDR2 SYGVKD. J was trimmed by 4 bases and V by 8 bases; bases with no gene match: 11. The CDR3 DNA reads as TGTGCCATCGAAACTAGCGGGAGCCGGCGGCCAGATACGCAGTATTTT. It encodes CAIETSGSRRPDTQYF.

The count of this clone is one. The chain couples TRBV19 to TRBJ1-1; a weak D match, TRBD1 (6 bases). The CDR3 sequence is 13 residues long. Germline assignment: CDR1 LNHDA and CDR2 SQIVND (reference sequence). Trimming pared 6 bases from V and 1 base from J, leaving 9 bases between. The CDR3 coding sequence is TGTGCCAGTAGAGAGACAGGGAACACTGAAGCTTTCTTT. It translates to CASRETGNTEAFF.

CDR3 in amino acids: CASRLTSGLSYEQYF. The CDR3 DNA sequence: TGTGCCAGCAGGCTTACTAGCGGGCTGTCCTACGAGCAGTACTTC. This chain joins TRBV27 and TRBJ2-7, with 9 bases identical to TRBD2. The CDR3 extends over 15 amino acids. Trimming removed 6 bases from V and 1 base from J; junction bases left unmatched: 7. Germline V gives CDR1 MNHEY, CDR2 SMNVEV (reference sequence).

The chain couples TRBV7-9 to TRBJ2-7; 9 bases map to TRBD1. Germline values: CDR1 SEHNR, CDR2 FQNEAQ (reference sequence). With V trimmed by 6 bases and J by 10 bases, 10 bases remained unmatched. The CDR3 spans 13 residues. Written as DNA, the CDR3 is TGTGCCAGCAGTTCCGGGACAGGGCGCCCACAGTACTTC. This sequence encodes CASSSGTGRPQYF.

The rearrangement uses TRBV30 and TRBJ2-5, with TRBD2 matching over 9 bases. CDR1 is GTSNPN and CDR2 is SVGIG in the germline V gene (reference sequence). The CDR3 sequence is 20 residues long. Germline trimming cut 5 bases from V and 2 bases from J; bases unmatched to any gene: 24. This CDR3 is CAWRPVRGLATLTRQETQYF. The CDR3 region has the DNA TGTGCCTGGCGCCCGGTCCGTGGACTAGCGACCCTTACGAGGCAAGAGACCCAGTACTTC.

The chain uses TRBV7-8 and TRBJ1-1, with D unresolved. V lost 5 bases and J 4 bases, leaving 14 bases between the germline ends. The CDR3 has 14 amino acids. Germline V gives CDR1 SGHVS, CDR2 FQNEAQ. The CDR3, as DNA: TGTGCCAGCAGCCCGGGCCCGCGGGCCACTGAAGCTTTCTTT. This codes for CASSPGPRATEAFF.

The chain couples TRBV28 to TRBJ1-2, with 9 bases matching TRBD1. Per germline, CDR1 MDHEN and CDR2 SYDVKM. V shed 5 bases, J shed 2 bases, and the junction held 6 bases outside the gene matches. This CDR3 has 15 residues. The CDR3 DNA reads TGTGCCAGCAGTATACAGGGGGCAAGGAACTATGGCTACACCTTC. Protein sequence: CASSIQGARNYGYTF.

The chain combines TRBV3-1 (or the pseudogene TRBV3-2) with TRBJ2-4, with D possibly being TRBD1 (5 bases). Germline assignment: CDR1 LGHDT and CDR2 YNNKEL (reference sequence). V lost 5 bases and J 6 bases, leaving 14 bases between the germline ends. The CDR3 runs 14 residues. Here the CDR3 DNA reads TGTGCCAGCAGCGCAGGGCGAACTTCAAACATTCAGTACTTC. Translating gives CASSAGRTSNIQYF.

CDR3 nucleotide sequence: TGTGCCAGCAGCTTAGCGATTAGCGGGAGGGGAGATACGCAGTATTTT. Its translation is CASSLAISGRGDTQYF. This sequence joins TRBV7-9 and TRBJ2-3; TRBD2 aligns across 11 bases. Trimming took 0 bases from V and 5 from J; bases not matched to a gene: 4. The CDR3 spans 16 residues. Per germline, CDR1 SEHNR and CDR2 FQNEAQ (reference sequence).